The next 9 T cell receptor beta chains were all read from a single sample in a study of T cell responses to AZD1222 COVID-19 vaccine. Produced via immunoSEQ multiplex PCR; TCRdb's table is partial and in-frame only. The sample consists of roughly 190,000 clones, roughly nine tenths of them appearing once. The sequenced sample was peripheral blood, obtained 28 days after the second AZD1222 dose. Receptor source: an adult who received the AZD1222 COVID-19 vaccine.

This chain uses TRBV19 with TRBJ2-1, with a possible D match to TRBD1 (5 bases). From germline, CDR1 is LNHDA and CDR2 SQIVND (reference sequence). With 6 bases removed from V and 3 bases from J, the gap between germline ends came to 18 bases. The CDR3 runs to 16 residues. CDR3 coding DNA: TGTGCCAGTAGCTACTCAGGGAACTCCCTCTACAATGAGCAGTTCTTC. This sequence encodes CASSYSGNSLYNEQFF. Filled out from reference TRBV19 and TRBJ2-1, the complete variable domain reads DGGITQSPKYLFRKEGQNVTLSCEQNLNHDAMYWYRQDPGQGLRLIYYSQIVNDFQKGDIAEGYSVSREKKESFPLTVTSAQKNPTAFYLCASSYSGNSLYNEQFFGPGTRLTVL.

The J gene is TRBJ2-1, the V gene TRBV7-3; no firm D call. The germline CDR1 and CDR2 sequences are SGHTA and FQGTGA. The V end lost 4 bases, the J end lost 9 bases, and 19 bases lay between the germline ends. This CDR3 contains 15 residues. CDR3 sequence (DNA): TGTGCCAGCAGCTCTTTCTCCCCCTATACTGGTGAGCAGTTCTTC. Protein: CASSSFSPYTGEQFF. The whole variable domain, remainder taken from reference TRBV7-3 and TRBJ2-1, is GAGVSQTPSNKVTEKGKYVELRCDPISGHTALYWYRQSLGQGPEFLIYFQGTGAADDSGLPNDRFFAVRPEGSVSTLKIQRTERGDSAVYLCASSSFSPYTGEQFFGPGTRLTVL.

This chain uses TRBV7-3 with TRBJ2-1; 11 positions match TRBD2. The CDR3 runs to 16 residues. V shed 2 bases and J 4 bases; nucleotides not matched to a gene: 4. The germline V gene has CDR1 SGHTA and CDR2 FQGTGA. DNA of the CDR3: TGTGCCAGCAGCTTAGGGCTAGCGGGAGGTTACAATGAGCAGTTCTTC. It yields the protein CASSLGLAGGYNEQFF.

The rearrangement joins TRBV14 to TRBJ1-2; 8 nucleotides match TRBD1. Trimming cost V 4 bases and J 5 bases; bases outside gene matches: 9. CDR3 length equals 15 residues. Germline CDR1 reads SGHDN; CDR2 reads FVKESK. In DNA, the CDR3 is TGTGCCAGCAGCCTTGGACAGGGAACAAGATATGGCTACACCTTC. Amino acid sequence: CASSLGQGTRYGYTF. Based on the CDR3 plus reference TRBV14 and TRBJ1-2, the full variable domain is EAGVTQFPSHSVIEKGQTVTLRCDPISGHDNLYWYRRVMGKEIKFLLHFVKESKQDESGMPNNRFLAERTGGTYSTLKVQPAELEDSGVYFCASSLGQGTRYGYTFGSGTRLTVV.

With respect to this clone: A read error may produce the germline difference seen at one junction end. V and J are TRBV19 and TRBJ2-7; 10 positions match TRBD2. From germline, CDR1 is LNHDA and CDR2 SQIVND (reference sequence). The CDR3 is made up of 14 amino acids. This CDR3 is CASTPSGRATEQYF. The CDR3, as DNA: TGTGCTAGTACCCCAAGCGGGAGGGCCACCGAGCAGTACTTC.

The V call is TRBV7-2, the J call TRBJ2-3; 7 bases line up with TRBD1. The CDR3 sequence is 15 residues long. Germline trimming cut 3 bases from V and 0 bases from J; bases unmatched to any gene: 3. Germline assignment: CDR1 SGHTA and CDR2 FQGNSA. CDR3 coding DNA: TGTGCCAGCAGCTTGGGGACAGCCAGCACAGATACGCAGTATTTT. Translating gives CASSLGTASTDTQYF.

The CDR3 region has the DNA TGTGCCAGCAGTTTTCGCGGCTACACCTTC. It codes for CASSFRGYTF. The V gene is TRBV12-3 or TRBV12-4, the J gene TRBJ1-2, with D unresolved. V was trimmed by 3 bases and J by 8 bases, leaving 4 bases between them. The CDR3 has 10 residues.

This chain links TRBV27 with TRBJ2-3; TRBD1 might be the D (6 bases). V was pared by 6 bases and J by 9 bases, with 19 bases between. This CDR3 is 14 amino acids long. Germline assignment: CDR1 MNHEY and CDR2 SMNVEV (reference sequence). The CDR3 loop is CASSRDTGSLTQYF. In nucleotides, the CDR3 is TGTGCCAGCAGCCGGGACACGGGGAGCCTAACGCAGTATTTT.

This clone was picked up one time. In DNA, the CDR3 is TGCGCCAGCAGCCCCCGAAAAATGGCCGCTCTTAACTATGGCTACACCTTC. Protein product: CASSPRKMAALNYGYTF. The genes are TRBV4-1 and TRBJ1-2; D is unresolved. CDR3 length: 17 amino acids. V lost 4 bases and J lost 1, with 19 bases in between. Germline V CDR1 and CDR2: MGHRA, YSYEKL.